This T cell receptor (beta chain) comes out of a study of blood T cell repertoires in COVID-19. Study summary: PBMCs, B-cell-depleted T cells, or T cells were the source of the cDNA or gDNA that made up the material.

Source study methods: Reference gene primer amplification gave estimated nucleated cell counts. Sequencing used immunoSEQ multiplex PCR; TCRdb keeps in-frame clones, though not all of them. That table is the source of V, J and clone size, and D and trimming were worked out from the DNA. The table lists about 340,000 clones, more than 75% of them singletons, with about 6.9% in the top ten. Enrollment of patients from Seattle took place during active infection, with longitudinal follow-up. Specimen: peripheral blood. The source is a woman in her fifties or sixties with COVID-19, enrolled during active disease.

In DNA form, the CDR3 reads TGTGCCAGCAGTTTATCGGGAACTAGCGGGAGACCGAGCTCCTACAATGAGCAGTTCTTC. Amino acids: CASSLSGTSGRPSSYNEQFF. V and J are TRBV27 and TRBJ2-1; 11 bases are shared with TRBD2. The CDR3 loop spans 20 amino acids. From germline, CDR1 is MNHEY and CDR2 SMNVEV (reference sequence). J lost 0 bases, V lost 0 bases, and 10 bases had no gene match.